This T cell receptor (beta chain) was sequenced in a study of T cell changes during pregnancy in multiple sclerosis. The repertoire was sequenced with immunoSEQ multiplex PCR; TCRdb's copy has only in-frame clones and lacks some. Here the sample spans 50,000 or so clones, roughly 92% being singletons. The ends lost 6 bases at V and 4 bases at J; junction bases unmatched: 7. The CDR3 length is 14 residues. CDR1 is SNHLY and CDR2 is FYNNEI in the germline V gene. The sequence came from a female donor with multiple sclerosis, enrolled in a pregnancy study. The chain joins TRBV2 to TRBJ2-3; TRBD2 aligns across 7 bases. The specimen was CD4+ T cells from peripheral blood mononuclear cells, collected in the third trimester of pregnancy. As DNA, the CDR3 is TGTGCCAGCAGCCTCCGAGGACTAGCAGATACGCAGTATTTT. It encodes CASSLRGLADTQYF.